One and the same sample provided the 19 T cell receptor beta chains below, sequenced in a study of blood T cell repertoires in COVID-19. The protocol was immunoSEQ multiplex PCR, while the TCRdb copy is restricted to in-frame clones and leaves out a portion. Of hundreds of thousands of clones in the sample, roughly 84% were seen once. The material sequenced was peripheral blood. The receptors here all came from a middle-aged woman with active or convalescent COVID-19.

The genes are TRBV10-3 and TRBJ1-4; D might be TRBD1 (6 bases). Trimming stripped 6 bases from V and 2 bases from J, with 10 bases between. Germline-derived CDR1 and CDR2 are ENHRY and SYGVKD. The CDR3 totals 14 residues. The CDR3 DNA sequence: TGTGCCATCAGCCCCGGACAGACTAATGAAAAACTGTTTTTT. This gives the protein CAISPGQTNEKLFF.

V gene TRBV4-1 combines with J gene TRBJ1-1, with D hard to call. Trimming shortened V by 6 bases and J by 8 bases, and 19 bases separated the two germline ends. The CDR3 contains 14 residues. Germline CDR1 MGHRA, CDR2 YSYEKL. CDR3 amino acids: CASSLSPVGGEAFF. The CDR3 nucleotides are TGCGCCAGCAGTCTATCCCCGGTGGGAGGGGAAGCTTTCTTT.

The chain joins TRBV28 to TRBJ1-5; TRBD1 aligns across 7 bases. This CDR3 is built from 15 residues. With V trimmed by 6 bases and J by 5 bases, 10 bases remained unmatched. The germline V gene encodes CDR1 MDHEN and CDR2 SYDVKM. The CDR3 region has the DNA TGTGCCAGCAGCCTCTTCACAGGGGATGATCAGCCCCAGCATTTT. Translated: CASSLFTGDDQPQHF.

The V gene is TRBV5-6, the J gene TRBJ1-2; 7 nucleotides match TRBD1. Trimming cost V 4 bases and J 4 bases; bases outside gene matches: 4. The CDR3 is 13 residues long. In germline, CDR1 is SGHDT, CDR2 YYEEEE. The CDR3 DNA sequence: TGTGCCAGCAGCCAGGACAGGTCCTATGGCTACACCTTC. Its protein is CASSQDRSYGYTF.

The J gene is TRBJ2-7, the V gene TRBV5-4; D is possibly TRBD1 (5 bases). From germline, CDR1 is SGHNT and CDR2 YYREEE (reference sequence). Trimming removed 0 bases at V and 3 bases at J, with 10 bases between. The CDR3 length is 14 residues. As DNA, the CDR3 is TGTGCCAGCAGCTTGGGAACAGGCAACTACGAGCAGTACGTC. Its protein product is CASSLGTGNYEQYV.

This sequence joins TRBV5-1 and TRBJ1-4; tentative D call: TRBD1 (5 bases). V was shortened by 4 bases and J by 5 bases, with 18 bases between the two germline ends. The CDR3 runs 16 residues. The V gene's germline CDR1 is SGHRS and CDR2 YFSETQ. The CDR3 DNA is TGCGCCAGCAGCCCGGGAGGTCGGGGGAGCAATGAAAAACTGTTTTTT. The encoded protein is CASSPGGRGSNEKLFF.

This rearrangement joins TRBV5-1 to TRBJ2-1; D remains ambiguous. The CDR3 totals 14 residues. V lost 3 bases and J 0 bases, leaving 7 bases between the germline ends. CDR1 and CDR2 from the germline V gene are SGHRS and YFSETQ. The CDR3 protein is CASSWPGSYNEQFF. In DNA form, the CDR3 reads TGCGCCAGCAGCTGGCCAGGCTCCTACAATGAGCAGTTCTTC.

The chain employs TRBV28 and TRBJ1-5; D is perhaps TRBD1 (5 bases). CDR1 and CDR2 from the germline V gene are MDHEN and SYDVKM. This CDR3 comprises 14 residues. V dropped 2 bases and J dropped 5 bases, with 10 bases sitting between them. CDR3 nucleotides: TGTGCCAGCAGTTTAGGTACAGGTTATCAGCCCCAGCATTTT. Its protein is CASSLGTGYQPQHF.

This sequence joins TRBV6-1 and TRBJ2-7, with D unclear. V gave up 2 bases and J gave up 7 bases, with 9 bases separating them. CDR3 length: 12 residues. The germline gives CDR1 MNHNS, CDR2 SASEGT. CDR3 in DNA: TGTGCCAGCAGTGAATTGAGGAAAGAGCAGTACGTC. As protein: CASSELRKEQYV.

This sequence joins TRBV4-2 and TRBJ1-5; possibly TRBD1 for D (5 bases). With 0 bases removed from V and 4 bases from J, the gap between germline ends came to 10 bases. The CDR3 extends over 15 amino acids. Germline values: CDR1 LGHNA, CDR2 YNFKEQ. In DNA, the CDR3 is TGTGCCAGCAGCCAAGATATAGGACAAAATCAGCCCCAGCATTTT. This translates into CASSQDIGQNQPQHF.

This rearrangement joins TRBV12-1 to TRBJ2-7; the table's D gene call, TRBD2, was not cross checked with the DNA. TRBV12-1 is annotated as a pseudogene. CDR3 length: 12 residues. The DNA of the CDR3 is TGTGCCAGCAGCATTAACTCCTACGAGCAGTACGTC. Translation: CASSINSYEQYV.

J is TRBJ2-2 and V is TRBV29-1; a weak D match, TRBD2 (6 bases). The V gene lost 4 bases and the J gene lost 0 bases, with 12 bases spanning the gap. This CDR3 region has 15 residues. CDR1 is SQVTM, CDR2 ANQGSEA, per germline. CDR3 nucleotides: TGCAGCGTTGGTAGGGGACTCGCGAACACCGGGGAGCTGTTTTTT. It yields the protein CSVGRGLANTGELFF.

This sequence joins TRBV2 and TRBJ2-3; weak D call: TRBD2 (5 bases). The CDR3 runs to 14 residues. The germline V and J ends were trimmed by 2 bases and 5 bases, with 11 bases remaining between them. Germline V CDR1 and CDR2: SNHLY, FYNNEI. The CDR3 sequence: CASSESLAGDTQYF. The CDR3 coding sequence is TGTGCCAGCAGTGAATCGCTAGCTGGAGATACGCAGTATTTT.

This rearrangement joins TRBV19 to TRBJ2-6, with no clear D. Trimming cost V 5 bases and J 1 base, with 18 bases left between them. Per the germline V gene, CDR1 is LNHDA and CDR2 is SQIVND (reference sequence). CDR3 size: 18 residues. CDR3 nucleotides: TGTGCCAGTAGTTCCCCCGGGTCCTACGCATCTGGGGCCAACGTCCTGACTTTC. This encodes CASSSPGSYASGANVLTF.

The rearrangement uses TRBV5-6 and TRBJ2-5; possibly TRBD2 for D (5 bases). CDR3 length: 15 residues. Per the germline V gene, CDR1 is SGHDT and CDR2 is YYEEEE. Trimming shortened V by 0 bases and J by 4 bases, and 13 bases separated the two germline ends. CDR3 sequence: CASSLGSRGPETQYF. CDR3 bases: TGTGCCAGCAGCTTGGGATCCAGAGGGCCAGAGACCCAGTACTTC.

This clone was seen a handful of times. The chain recombines TRBV28 with TRBJ1-2, with 7 bases lining up with TRBD1. Germline CDR1 and CDR2: MDHEN and SYDVKM. This CDR3 comprises 14 residues. Unmatched junction bases numbered 7, after V lost 7 bases and J lost 2 bases. The DNA of the CDR3 is TGTGCCAGCACAAGGGGGCGCCTGAACTATGGCTACACCTTC. Protein sequence: CASTRGRLNYGYTF.

The chain uses TRBV7-3 and TRBJ2-1; 10 nucleotides match TRBD2. V lost 5 bases and J lost 7; bases outside the gene matches: 20. Per the germline V gene, CDR1 is SGHTA and CDR2 is FQGTGA. This CDR3 contains 19 residues. The CDR3 bases are TGTGCCAGCAGCCCCGCTCGACTAAGCGGGGGGGGCTACTGGAATGAGCAGTTCTTC. Amino acid sequence: CASSPARLSGGGYWNEQFF. The full variable domain, completed using reference TRBV7-3 and TRBJ2-1, is GAGVSQTPSNKVTEKGKYVELRCDPISGHTALYWYRQSLGQGPEFLIYFQGTGAADDSGLPNDRFFAVRPEGSVSTLKIQRTERGDSAVYLCASSPARLSGGGYWNEQFFGPGTRLTVL.

Only one count was recorded for this clone. The same CDR3 can be traced to other DNA sequences in this sample. This rearrangement joins TRBV5-1 to TRBJ1-1; weak D call: TRBD1 (5 bases). V lost 0 bases to trimming and J lost 1 base, with 10 bases between them. This CDR3 is 15 amino acids long. The germline V gene encodes CDR1 SGHRS and CDR2 YFSETQ. DNA for the CDR3: TGCGCCAGCAGCTTGGAAGGGGCGAGGAACACTGAAGCTTTCTTT. This gives the protein CASSLEGARNTEAFF.

The chain couples TRBV5-6 to TRBJ1-5; 8 nucleotides align to TRBD1. V lost 4 bases, J lost 11 bases, and 8 bases stayed unmatched. CDR3 length equals 13 residues. Per the germline V gene, CDR1 is SGHDT and CDR2 is YYEEEE. The CDR3 reads CASSVGTGGAQHF. For the CDR3, the DNA is TGTGCCAGCAGCGTCGGGACAGGAGGGGCCCAGCATTTT.